This paragraph covers one TCR beta chain sequence. TCRdb's table, derived via immunoSEQ multiplex PCR, lists solely in-frame clones and lacks some. Altogether about 70,000 clones are present, around nine tenths being singletons, with the ten largest covering around a fifth. This sample is part of a study of blood T cell repertoires in COVID-19. Overall study context: From T cells, B-cell-depleted T cells, or PBMCs came the material, which was cDNA or gDNA.

The germline gives CDR1 MDHEN, CDR2 SYDVKM. Trimming stripped 8 bases from V and 4 bases from J, with 12 bases between. The CDR3 loop spans 12 amino acids. The clonotype originates from an elderly woman with acute or convalescent COVID-19. The material sequenced was peripheral blood. The rearrangement links TRBV28 to TRBJ2-7; D is perhaps TRBD2 (5 bases). The CDR3 is CASRFSGYEQYF. The CDR3 nucleotides are TGTGCCAGCCGCTTCTCGGGGTACGAGCAGTACTTC.